This TCR beta chain was found in a study of blood T cell repertoires in COVID-19. Study summary: Sites in the United States, Italy and Spain provided acute and convalescent COVID-19 samples. PBMCs, B-cell-depleted T cells, or T cells provided the cDNA or gDNA that made up the material.

In the source study's methods: Reference gene primer amplification yielded estimated nucleated cell counts. The protocol was immunoSEQ multiplex PCR, while the TCRdb copy is restricted to in-frame clones and leaves out a portion. Clone size and V and J calls were adopted from that table, with D and trimming inferred from the DNA. The sample yields roughly 190,000 clones, around 83% seen once. The source of this sequence is a woman in her fifties or sixties with acute or convalescent COVID-19. Sequencing was performed on peripheral blood.

The CDR3 spells CASSPGLVTSTDTQYF. Here the CDR3 DNA reads TGCGCCAGCAGCCCGGGACTAGTGACGAGCACAGATACGCAGTATTTT. This sequence joins TRBV5-1 and TRBJ2-3; 8 nucleotides align to TRBD2. The J segment lost 0 bases and the V segment lost 4 bases, leaving 7 bases of the junction unmatched. CDR1 and CDR2 from the germline V gene are SGHRS and YFSETQ. CDR3 size: 16 residues.